This T cell receptor beta chain was identified in a study of blood T cell repertoires in COVID-19. Study overall: The United States, Italy and Spain provided the acute and convalescent COVID-19 samples. PBMCs, B-cell-depleted T cells, or T cells were the source of the cDNA or gDNA that made up the material.

As processed by the authors: The assay estimated nucleated cells by amplifying reference gene primers. Measured with immunoSEQ multiplex PCR; TCRdb has only the in-frame clones, and not every one. The DNA was the basis for D and trimming; V, J and clone size are from that table. The table lists approximately 35,000 clones, approximately 90% of them singletons. Germline V gene sequence: CDR1 MDHEN, CDR2 SYDVKM. V shed 2 bases and J 8 bases; nucleotides not matched to a gene: 7. The CDR3 spans 15 residues. The sample was peripheral blood. V and J are TRBV28 and TRBJ2-1; 9 nucleotides line up with TRBD1. The receptor's source is a human donor in a cohort sampled during active COVID-19. CDR3 sequence: CASSLGGTGSHEQFF. CDR3 nucleotides: TGTGCCAGCAGTTTAGGTGGGACAGGGTCACATGAGCAGTTCTTC.